Presented here are 30 T cell receptor beta chains from one specimen sequenced in a study of T cells in Graves' hyperthyroidism and ophthalmopathy. The investigators amplified TCR beta CDR3 regions from RNA transcripts. Researchers ran a first-round RT-PCR on the TCR CDR3 using the HTBI primer set. One entry per CDR3 protein results from TCRdb running MiXCR on the multiplex PCR reads. This table holds 500,000 to 800,000 distinct CDR3 sequences, approximately 42% found once. The sample comprised peripheral blood or thyroid tissue (not recorded which). The source is an adult man with Graves' disease, either hyperthyroidism or ophthalmopathy (not recorded which).

Notes on this clonotype: At one boundary the junction diverges from the germline segment, which might be a read error. Written as DNA, the CDR3 is TGTGCCAGCAGCTTGAACGGGGCCCTAATGAACACTGAAGCTTTCTTT. The encoded protein is CASSLNGALMNTEAFF. The V gene is TRBV5-1, the J gene TRBJ1-1, with D possibly TRBD1 on 5 matching bases. The CDR3 is 16 amino acids. Germline V gene lookup returns CDR1 SGHRS and CDR2 YFSETQ.

The gene calls are TRBV20-1 and TRBJ1-1; tentatively, D is TRBD1 (5 bases). The CDR3 length is 14 residues. Germline assignment: CDR1 DFQATT and CDR2 SNEGSKA (reference sequence). V shed 3 bases and J shed 4 bases, with 15 bases lying between them. CDR3 DNA: TGCAGTGCTAGCCCCGGGGGGATGGGCACTGAAGCTTTCTTT. It encodes CSASPGGMGTEAFF.

This clonotype was counted ten times or more. Here the CDR3 DNA reads TGCAGTGCTAACCCGGACAGGGTCTCGGCTTTCTTT. Encoded protein: CSANPDRVSAFF. The chain combines TRBV20-1 with TRBJ1-1; 8 bases are shared with TRBD1. The CDR3 is 12 amino acids. Per germline, CDR1 DFQATT and CDR2 SNEGSKA (reference sequence). V lost 4 bases, J lost 11 bases, and 9 bases stayed unmatched.

In regard to this clonotype: This may stem from a read error, because a much larger clone lies one nucleotide away. The V and J genes are TRBV29-1 and TRBJ1-4; a weak D match, TRBD1 (5 bases). The CDR3 consists of 13 residues. Trimming removed 4 bases at V and 3 bases at J, with 9 bases between. The germline V gene has CDR1 SQVTM and CDR2 ANQGSEA. The CDR3 DNA reads as TGCAGCGTTGTAAGGGGTTCTAATGAAAAACTGTTTTTT. Residues: CSVVRGSNEKLFF.

On this clonotype: A read error may explain this, as a much larger clone is one base away. This rearrangement joins TRBV29-1 to TRBJ2-2; TRBD1 matches at 7 bases. The trim removed 6 bases at V and 0 bases at J, leaving 1 base unmatched. The CDR3 runs to 13 residues. Germline lookup yields CDR1 SQVTM and CDR2 ANQGSEA. CDR3 sequence (DNA): TGCAGCGTCGGACAGGCGAACACCGGGGAGCTGTTTTTT. Its protein is CSVGQANTGELFF.

This clonotype was counted ten times or more. The chain recombines TRBV29-1 with TRBJ1-6; no clear D. The germline V and J ends were trimmed by 4 bases and 6 bases, with 10 bases remaining between them. CDR1 and CDR2 (germline): SQVTM, ANQGSEA. The CDR3 loop spans 13 amino acids. The CDR3 region is CSVVSSANSPLHF. In DNA, the CDR3 is TGCAGCGTTGTGAGTTCAGCTAATTCACCCCTCCACTTT.

The gene calls are TRBV7-9 and TRBJ1-1; 9 bases align to TRBD1. V shed 5 bases, J shed 3 bases, and the junction held 7 bases outside the gene matches. Germline V lookup: CDR1 SEHNR, CDR2 FQNEAQ (reference sequence). The CDR3 is made up of 15 amino acids. The CDR3 bases are TGTGCCAGCAGCCGTAGACAGGGGGAGGACACTGAAGCTTTCTTT. As protein: CASSRRQGEDTEAFF.

A remark on this clonotype: This may stem from a read error, because a much larger clone lies one nucleotide away. V usage is TRBV29-1 and J usage is TRBJ1-2; D gene ambiguous. With 6 bases removed from V and 7 bases from J, the gap between germline ends came to 18 bases. Germline V gene data show CDR1 as SQVTM and CDR2 as ANQGSEA. The CDR3 is 13 amino acids. The CDR3 DNA follows: TGCAGCGTCGAGGACCGGTTTGAAAGTGGCTACACCTTC. Its translation is CSVEDRFESGYTF.

Regarding this clonotype: An end of the junction does not agree with germline; a read error may underlie this. The genes are TRBV6-1 and TRBJ1-1, with D perhaps TRBD1 (6 bases). From germline, CDR1 is MNHNS and CDR2 SASEGT. CDR3 size: 15 residues. CDR3 in DNA: TGTGCCATCAGTGAATGGGAGGGGGTGAACACTGAAGCTTTCTTT. This gives the protein CAISEWEGVNTEAFF.

This clonotype was found many times. The gene calls are TRBV19 and TRBJ1-1; D might be TRBD1 (6 bases). Germline V gene lookup returns CDR1 LNHDA and CDR2 SQIVND (reference sequence). V dropped 6 bases and J dropped 0 bases, with 11 bases sitting between them. This CDR3 comprises 14 residues. The CDR3 DNA is TGTGCCAGTAGCACAGGGAAAGTGAACACTGAAGCTTTCTTT. This encodes CASSTGKVNTEAFF.

This clonotype showed up many times. The chain recombines TRBV7-6 with TRBJ2-7; 8 bases map to TRBD1. With 3 bases clipped from V and 6 bases from J, the junction kept 4 bases outside the gene matches. This CDR3 is built from 13 residues. CDR1 and CDR2 (germline): SGHVS, FNYEAQ. The chain's CDR3 is CASSFQGAGEQYF. CDR3 bases: TGTGCCAGCAGCTTTCAGGGGGCGGGCGAGCAGTACTTC.

The chain couples TRBV19 to TRBJ1-5; D gene unclear. The germline V and J ends were trimmed by 4 bases and 6 bases, with 19 bases remaining between them. Germline V gives CDR1 LNHDA, CDR2 SQIVND (reference sequence). This CDR3 has 16 amino acids. CDR3 nucleotide sequence: TGTGCCAGTAGTACGTCTGGGGTAGGAGGGAGTCAGCCCCAGCATTTT. This translates into CASSTSGVGGSQPQHF.

This clonotype was found once. V gene TRBV2 combines with J gene TRBJ1-5, with 7 positions matching TRBD1. The CDR3 extends over 14 amino acids. Per the germline V gene, CDR1 is SNHLY and CDR2 is FYNNEI. The CDR3 is CARVPGGRNQPQHF. CDR3 DNA: TGTGCTAGAGTCCCAGGGGGAAGAAATCAGCCCCAGCATTTT.

V gene TRBV7-9 combines with J gene TRBJ2-7; D may be TRBD1 (5 bases). Germline values: CDR1 SEHNR, CDR2 FQNEAQ (reference sequence). Trimming shortened V by 8 bases and J by 5 bases, and 25 bases separated the two germline ends. CDR3 length: 16 residues. The chain's CDR3 is CASSPLFRGEFHEQYF. The CDR3 DNA is TGTGCCAGCTCACCATTGTTTAGGGGCGAGTTCCACGAGCAGTACTTC.

This clonotype has just a few counts. V and J are TRBV12-3 or TRBV12-4 and TRBJ2-2; TRBD1 is a possible D gene (5 bases). There are 15 residues in the CDR3. Trimming removed 4 bases from V and 7 bases from J, with 16 bases in between. The CDR3 loop is CASSYGSGSFGELFF. CDR3 coding DNA: TGTGCCAGCAGTTACGGGTCAGGGTCCTTCGGGGAGCTGTTTTTT.

Of note for this clonotype: Germline and junction disagree at one end, which may indicate a read error. The chain carries TRBV2 and TRBJ1-5; no definite D call. The germline V gene encodes CDR1 SNHLY and CDR2 FYNNEI. The CDR3 has 15 amino acids. This chain's CDR3 is CTSSEGAGFSQPQHF. The CDR3 nucleotides are TGTACCAGCAGTGAAGGCGCCGGGTTCAGTCAGCCCCAGCATTTT.

In its sample, this clonotype was seen a few times. An end of the junction does not agree with germline; a read error may underlie this. The chain has TRBV7-9 and TRBJ1-6; D is undetermined. CDR3 size: 14 residues. Germline V gene sequence: CDR1 SEHNR, CDR2 FQNEAQ (reference sequence). Written as DNA, the CDR3 is TGCGCCAGCAGCCAGACCACCTATAATTCACCCCTCCACTTT. Its translation is CASSQTTYNSPLHF.

This clonotype was counted ten times or more. The chain employs TRBV7-8 and TRBJ2-5; unclear D gene. V lost 0 bases, J lost 5 bases, and 7 bases lay in between. Germline CDR1 reads SGHVS; CDR2 reads FQNEAQ. The CDR3 spans 13 residues. CDR3 residues: CASSLARSETQYF. For the CDR3, the DNA is TGTGCCAGCAGCTTAGCAAGGAGCGAGACCCAGTACTTC.

The rearrangement links TRBV20-1 to TRBJ1-4; D uncertain. CDR1 and CDR2 (germline): DFQATT, SNEGSKA (reference sequence). Trimming removed 0 bases from V and 5 bases from J, with 16 bases in between. The length of the CDR3 is 16 residues. The CDR3 bases are TGCAGTGCTAGAGATCCGGGCCAGATGATCAATGAAAAACTGTTTTTT. This encodes CSARDPGQMINEKLFF.

In this sample, this clonotype turned up many times. The V gene is TRBV7-8, the J gene TRBJ2-7, with D possibly called TRBD1 or TRBD2 (5 bases each). CDR1 is SGHVS and CDR2 is FQNEAQ in the germline V gene. V dropped 1 base and J dropped 6 bases, with 16 bases sitting between them. The CDR3 is made up of 15 amino acids. The CDR3 DNA is TGTGCCAGCAGCTTAGTCGCCGCGGGCAGGGCCGAGCAGTACTTC. Translation gives CASSLVAAGRAEQYF.

This clonotype has ten or more counts. The rearrangement links TRBV29-1 to TRBJ1-4; D unclear. The V gene lost 4 bases and the J gene lost 4 bases, with 10 bases spanning the gap. CDR3 size: 13 residues. Germline CDR1 and CDR2: SQVTM and ANQGSEA. This CDR3 is CSVVKDHNEKLFF. In DNA form, the CDR3 reads TGCAGCGTTGTTAAGGACCATAATGAAAAACTGTTTTTT.

V is TRBV2 and J is TRBJ1-2; possible D gene TRBD1, 6 bases. Germline CDR1 reads SNHLY; CDR2 reads FYNNEI. The CDR3 extends over 17 amino acids. Deletions cut 6 bases from V and 5 bases from J, with 25 bases between. The CDR3 DNA follows: TGTGCCAGCAGCGACCTGGCGAGGGGGAGGGCAGAGTATGGCTACACCTTC. Protein product: CASSDLARGRAEYGYTF.

With regard to this clonotype: A much larger clone is a single base away; this may be a read error. The gene calls are TRBV29-1 and TRBJ2-5; 9 positions agree with TRBD2. The CDR3 runs 13 residues. Trimming cost V 3 bases and J 5 bases; bases outside gene matches: 4. The germline CDR1 and CDR2 sequences are SQVTM and ANQGSEA. The CDR3 DNA is TGCAGCGTTGAGCGGGAGGGGCGGGAGACCCAGTACTTC. Amino acid sequence: CSVEREGRETQYF.

Of note for this clonotype: This may stem from a read error, because a much larger clone lies one nucleotide away. V gene TRBV20-1 combines with J gene TRBJ2-5, with 14 bases aligning to TRBD2. This CDR3 contains 15 residues. The V gene's germline CDR1 is DFQATT and CDR2 SNEGSKA (reference sequence). CDR3 region: CSARATSGGAETQCF. The CDR3 bases are TGCAGTGCTAGGGCGACTAGCGGGGGGGCGGAGACCCAGTGCTTC.

The CDR3 DNA reads TGTGCCATCAGTTCTGGAAACACCATATATTTT. It yields the protein CAISSGNTIYF. The chain links TRBV10-3 to TRBJ1-3; no clear D. Deletions cut 5 bases from V and 1 base from J, with 0 bases between. Germline V CDR1 and CDR2: ENHRY, SYGVKD. This CDR3 has 11 amino acids.

The V and J genes are TRBV25-1 and TRBJ2-5; D is possibly TRBD2 (5 bases). V shed 0 bases and J shed 0 bases, with 8 bases lying between them. Looked up from germline, CDR1 is MGHDK and CDR2 is SYGVNS. The CDR3 has 15 residues. The CDR3 bases are TGTGCCAGCAGTGAATATGCGGGTTACCAAGAGACCCAGTACTTC. Residues: CASSEYAGYQETQYF. Drawing the rest from reference TRBV25-1 and TRBJ2-5, the complete variable domain is EADIYQTPRYLVIGTGKKITLECSQTMGHDKMYWYQQDPGMELHLIHYSYGVNSTEKGDLSSESTVSRIRTEHFPLTLESARPSHTSQYLCASSEYAGYQETQYFGPGTRLLVL.

Details on this clonotype: An end of the junction does not agree with germline; a read error may underlie this. The CDR3 is CASSPRLGQTSYGYIF. The CDR3, as DNA: TGTGCCAGCAGCCCCCGTTTGGGGCAGACCTCCTATGGCTACATCTTC. The rearrangement joins TRBV7-6 to TRBJ1-2, with a weak D call TRBD1 (5 bases). From germline, CDR1 is SGHVS and CDR2 FNYEAQ. The CDR3 totals 16 residues.

This clonotype occurred many times. This rearrangement joins TRBV29-1 to TRBJ1-4; no definite D call. The CDR3 loop spans 12 amino acids. Germline lookup yields CDR1 SQVTM and CDR2 ANQGSEA. V lost 8 bases to trimming and J lost 10 bases, with 17 bases between them. CDR3 in amino acids: CSPSGSTGKLFF. CDR3 in DNA: TGCAGCCCTTCCGGGTCCACGGGAAAACTGTTTTTT.

This clonotype was counted many times. As DNA, the CDR3 is TGTGCCAGCCAGAAACAGGGTGGCAATCAGCCCCAGCATTTT. Translated, it gives CASQKQGGNQPQHF. This sequence joins TRBV12-3 or TRBV12-4 and TRBJ1-5; D is perhaps TRBD1 (6 bases). CDR3 length equals 14 residues. V shed 8 bases and J shed 2 bases, with 13 bases lying between them.

The DNA of the CDR3 is TGTGCCAGCAGCCGAACTAGCGGGGGGGCTCTCGAGCAGTACTTC. Translated: CASSRTSGGALEQYF. The chain has TRBV7-9 and TRBJ2-7; 13 bases agree with TRBD2. The J segment lost 6 bases and the V segment lost 5 bases, leaving 7 bases of the junction unmatched. The CDR3 sequence is 15 residues long. Germline-derived CDR1 and CDR2 are SEHNR and FQNEAQ (reference sequence).